The text below deals with one TCR beta chain. This specimen comes from a study of cytomegalovirus exposure and HLA in healthy donors. The length of the CDR3 is 12 residues. The germline V gene has CDR1 GTSNPN and CDR2 SVGIG (reference sequence). Using immunoSEQ multiplex PCR, the repertoire was profiled, and TCRdb retains in-frame clones only, with some absent. The table includes 200,000 or so clones, around four fifths detected once. Separate from the roughly 710-subject first cohort, the roughly 110-subject validation cohort was the one that the donors belonged to. Sequenced material: PBMCs. The chain combines TRBV30 with TRBJ2-2; 10 nucleotides align to TRBD2. The clonotype originates from a man younger than 30 in good health and CMV-seropositive. The CDR3 protein is CSASGSTGELFF. The CDR3 coding sequence is TGTTCGGCTAGCGGGAGCACCGGGGAGCTGTTTTTT.